Following are 25 T cell receptor beta chains from one sample sequenced in a study of blood T cells in healthy people across ages. Primers used in a second PCR of roughly 7 to 11 cycles were a sample-barcoded 5' primer and a J-beta primer mix. TCRdb reprocessed the 5' RACE reads with MiXCR, giving one entry per CDR3 protein. The table has 980,000 or so distinct CDR3 sequences, roughly 48% seen once. Sequencing input: blood. All receptors come from a young man in good health.

This clonotype was seen more than once but under ten times. The chain couples TRBV5-1 to TRBJ2-1, with unresolved D. Trimming stripped 4 bases from V and 7 bases from J, with 12 bases between. CDR3 size: 13 residues. Germline V gene data show CDR1 as SGHRS and CDR2 as YFSETQ. In DNA, the CDR3 is TGCGCCAGCAGCCCAAGCCCATCTAATGAGCAGTTCTTC. This codes for CASSPSPSNEQFF.

This clonotype has a handful of counts. This rearrangement joins TRBV23-1 to TRBJ2-1; TRBD1 aligns across 9 bases. TRBV23-1 is marked as an open reading frame, function uncertain. With V trimmed by 4 bases and J by 9 bases, 7 bases remained unmatched. The length of the CDR3 is 14 residues. The CDR3 here is CASSRRQGVFEQFF. In DNA, the CDR3 is TGCGCCAGCAGTCGGAGACAGGGGGTCTTTGAGCAGTTCTTC.

The chain is built from TRBV6-5 and TRBJ1-2; perhaps TRBD1 as D (6 bases). Per the germline V gene, CDR1 is MNHEY and CDR2 is SVGAGI. The V end was cut by 5 bases, the J end by 1 base, with 8 bases between. The CDR3 totals 13 residues. The CDR3 DNA reads TGTGCCAGCAGTGCCAGGGGTAACTATGGCTACACCTTC. Its protein is CASSARGNYGYTF.

The rearrangement links TRBV20-1 to TRBJ1-5, with 9 bases identical to TRBD1. Germline CDR1 and CDR2: DFQATT and SNEGSKA (reference sequence). Losses at the gene ends were 5 bases for V and 6 bases for J; bases not matched to a gene: 8. The CDR3 runs to 14 residues. The CDR3 region has the DNA TGCAGTGCTCAAAGGACAGGGGTGATTCAGCCCCAGCATTTT. Translated, it gives CSAQRTGVIQPQHF.

The chain uses TRBV3-1 and TRBJ2-5; D unresolved. There are 12 residues in the CDR3. CDR1 LGHDT and CDR2 YNNKEL come from the germline V gene (reference sequence). The V end lost 3 bases, the J end lost 11 bases, and 13 bases lay between the germline ends. CDR3 in DNA: TGTGCCAGCAGCCATTGGTCAGATGAGCAGTACTTC. The encoded protein is CASSHWSDEQYF.

This chain joins TRBV6-2 or TRBV6-3 and TRBJ2-1, with 7 positions matching TRBD1. V lost 6 bases to trimming and J lost 9 bases; unmatched junction nucleotides: 11. Per germline, CDR1 MNHEY and CDR2 SVGEGT. This CDR3 is 14 amino acids long. CDR3 sequence reads: CASSPGAGGSEQFF. The CDR3 DNA is TGTGCCAGCAGCCCCGGGGCAGGGGGAAGTGAGCAGTTCTTC.

CDR3 amino acids: CASSPMVAGSYEQYF. The CDR3 nucleotides are TGTGCCAGCAGCCCCATGGTAGCGGGGAGCTACGAGCAGTACTTC. The chain is built from TRBV3-1 and TRBJ2-7, with 8 nucleotides matching TRBD2. The CDR3 covers 15 residues. Germline V gene lookup returns CDR1 LGHDT and CDR2 YNNKEL (reference sequence). V was clipped by 4 bases and J by 3 bases; unmatched bases: 8.

The V call is TRBV4-1, the J call TRBJ2-7; 10 bases align to TRBD1. The CDR3 length is 14 residues. Looked up from germline, CDR1 is MGHRA and CDR2 is YSYEKL. V shed 1 base and J 7 bases; nucleotides not matched to a gene: 4. The CDR3 region has the DNA TGCGCCAGCAGCCAAGGACAGGGGGCTGAGGAGCAGTACTTC. This encodes CASSQGQGAEEQYF.

This chain links TRBV11-3 with TRBJ2-1; TRBD1 might be the D (5 bases). With 0 bases removed from V and 2 bases from J, the gap between germline ends came to 8 bases. The CDR3 is 15 residues long. Germline V CDR1 and CDR2: SGHNT, YENEEA. The CDR3 DNA follows: TGTGCCAGCAGCTTAGAGGGCAGGGCCTACAATGAGCAGTTCTTC. Amino acid sequence: CASSLEGRAYNEQFF.

The rearrangement uses TRBV13 and TRBJ2-1, with 15 bases aligning to TRBD2. CDR3 length equals 15 residues. With 5 bases clipped from V and 9 bases from J, the junction kept 5 bases outside the gene matches. CDR1 is PRHDT, CDR2 FYEKMQ, per germline (reference sequence). CDR3 protein: CASSHGTSGGFEQFF. CDR3 in DNA: TGTGCCAGCAGCCACGGGACTAGCGGGGGGTTTGAGCAGTTCTTC.

CDR3 amino acids: CSVSPRPAGPNYGYTF. The CDR3, as DNA: TGCAGCGTATCCCCCCGCCCAGCAGGGCCAAACTATGGCTACACCTTC. The chain is built from TRBV29-1 and TRBJ1-2, with D maybe TRBD1 (5 bases). Trimming took off 6 bases at V and 2 bases at J, with 22 bases between the two ends. Per germline, CDR1 SQVTM and CDR2 ANQGSEA. This CDR3 is 16 amino acids long.

V and J are TRBV12-3 or TRBV12-4 and TRBJ1-4; maybe TRBD1 (6 bases). Trimming took 2 bases from V and 3 from J, leaving 13 bases between them. This CDR3 is built from 16 residues. The CDR3 coding sequence is TGTGCCAGCAGTTTATCGGGGGCCCGGTCTAATGAAAAACTGTTTTTT. It specifies CASSLSGARSNEKLFF.

The V and J genes are TRBV7-2 and TRBJ2-5, with TRBD2 identical over 12 bases. The CDR3 covers 15 residues. The germline V gene encodes CDR1 SGHTA and CDR2 FQGNSA. Trimming removed 7 bases from V and 5 bases from J; junction bases left unmatched: 8. Here the CDR3 DNA reads TGTGCCAGCACATCTAGCGGGGGGGCCTACGAGACCCAGTACTTC. Its translation: CASTSSGGAYETQYF.

V gene TRBV7-9 combines with J gene TRBJ1-4; maybe TRBD1 (6 bases). V shed 5 bases and J shed 7 bases, with 17 bases lying between them. Per the germline V gene, CDR1 is SEHNR and CDR2 is FQNEAQ (reference sequence). The CDR3 is made up of 15 amino acids. CDR3 region: CASSVGTFDSEKLFF. CDR3 bases: TGTGCCAGCAGCGTCGGGACATTTGATAGTGAAAAACTGTTTTTT.

The J gene is TRBJ2-5, the V gene TRBV4-1; no definite D call. The DNA end lines up better with TRBJ2-7; the J call may be wrong. This CDR3 is 13 amino acids long. Germline V gene data show CDR1 as MGHRA and CDR2 as YSYEKL. CDR3 nucleotides: TGCGCCAGCAGCCAAGTGACCCTCTACGAGCAGTACTTC. Encoded protein: CASSQVTLYEQYF.

The sample holds a few counts of this clonotype. This sequence joins TRBV9 and TRBJ2-5; D ambiguous. The V gene's germline CDR1 is SGDLS and CDR2 YYNGEE. V gave up 0 bases and J gave up 0 bases, with 6 bases separating them. This CDR3 region has 14 residues. CDR3 DNA: TGTGCCAGCAGCGTAGGGACGAACCAAGAGACCCAGTACTTC. This translates into CASSVGTNQETQYF.

The V and J genes are TRBV6-5 and TRBJ1-1; the D gene is possibly TRBD1 (6 bases). The CDR3 has 15 amino acids. CDR1 is MNHEY and CDR2 is SVGAGI in the germline V gene. Trimming pared 5 bases from V and 1 base from J, leaving 14 bases between. For the CDR3, the DNA is TGTGCCAGCAGTGCCGACAGGCCACGGAACACTGAAGCTTTCTTT. Protein product: CASSADRPRNTEAFF.

The chain combines TRBV4-2 with TRBJ2-7; 9 nucleotides line up with TRBD2. The CDR3 is 16 amino acids. V lost 0 bases and J lost 3; bases outside the gene matches: 6. Per germline, CDR1 LGHNA and CDR2 YNFKEQ. CDR3 loop: CASSQEQAGGFYEQYF. The CDR3 DNA reads TGTGCCAGCAGCCAAGAACAAGCGGGGGGATTCTACGAGCAGTACTTC.

This clonotype appeared a few times. CDR3 in DNA: TGTGCCAGTAGTATAATCGGCTCGGCCAATGAGCAGTTCTTC. It is translated as CASSIIGSANEQFF. The rearrangement links TRBV19 to TRBJ2-1; D unresolved. Germline CDR1 LNHDA, CDR2 SQIVND (reference sequence). The CDR3 totals 14 residues. Trimming left V 2 bases short and J 6 bases short, with 11 bases between.

The CDR3 spells CASSELASEGYTF. The DNA of the CDR3 is TGTGCCAGCAGTGAATTAGCATCGGAGGGCTACACCTTC. This chain joins TRBV25-1 and TRBJ1-2; no definite D call. This CDR3 has 13 amino acids. V shed 1 base and J shed 8 bases, with 11 bases lying between them. Germline loops: CDR1 MGHDK, CDR2 SYGVNS.

This clonotype was seen once. The rearrangement joins TRBV29-1 to TRBJ2-6; D not certain. Germline assignment: CDR1 SQVTM and CDR2 ANQGSEA. There are 13 residues in the CDR3. V dropped 4 bases and J dropped 0 bases, with 4 bases sitting between them. CDR3 sequence reads: CSVAISGANVLTF. The CDR3, as DNA: TGCAGCGTTGCTATCTCTGGGGCCAACGTCCTGACTTTC.

This clonotype has only a few counts. This chain connects TRBV6-5 to TRBJ2-7; the D gene is possibly TRBD1 (6 bases). Trimming stripped 6 bases from V and 5 bases from J, with 14 bases between. This CDR3 has 13 amino acids. CDR1 is MNHEY, CDR2 SVGAGI, per germline. The CDR3, as DNA: TGTGCCAGCAGAAGACCACAGGGAAACGAGCAGTACTTC. This gives the protein CASRRPQGNEQYF.

The V and J genes are TRBV10-3 and TRBJ1-1, with D perhaps matching TRBD1 (5 bases). The CDR3 totals 15 residues. The V and J ends lost 2 bases and 1 base respectively, with 11 bases between them. From germline, CDR1 is ENHRY and CDR2 SYGVKD. Here the CDR3 reads CAISEGGRANTEAFF. CDR3 bases: TGTGCCATCAGTGAGGGGGGAAGGGCGAACACTGAAGCTTTCTTT.

This clonotype was found a few times. The gene calls are TRBV9 and TRBJ2-7, with a possible D match to TRBD2 (5 bases). V was shortened by 0 bases and J by 7 bases, with 11 bases between the two germline ends. CDR1 SGDLS and CDR2 YYNGEE come from the germline V gene. This CDR3 region has 13 residues. DNA for the CDR3: TGTGCCAGCAGCGTAGGATCAGGAGGAGAGCAGTACTTC. Encoded protein: CASSVGSGGEQYF.

Details on this clonotype: A single base separates this from a much larger clone, so it may be a read error. This sequence joins TRBV6-1 and TRBJ2-4; 8 nucleotides match TRBD1. With the DNA end fitting TRBJ2-7 better, the J assignment may be wrong. The CDR3 length is 14 residues. Germline CDR1 and CDR2: MNHNS and SASEGT. The CDR3 region has the DNA TGTGTCAGCAGTGGCGACAGGGGTTATTCCGAGCAGTACTTC. Translating gives CVSSGDRGYSEQYF.